Presented here are 14 T cell receptor beta chains from one specimen sequenced in a study of T cell repertoires in aging, cancer and after chemotherapy. Multiplex touch-down PCR with TRB-A/B primers amplified rearranged V-D-J TRB sequences. TCRdb reprocessed the multiplex PCR reads via MiXCR and lists one record per CDR3 protein. The data show 1,500 to 2,000 distinct CDR3 sequences, with around 43% seen just once and 37% held by the top ten. Peripheral blood genomic DNA, not sorted cells or RNA, was the template. Sequencing used blood. These receptors all stem from a human donor with a solid tumor.

This rearrangement joins TRBV29-1 to TRBJ2-1; perhaps D is TRBD1 or TRBD2 (6 bases each). The CDR3 spans 16 residues. The V end lost 6 bases, the J end lost 1 base, and 19 bases lay between the germline ends. The germline CDR1 and CDR2 sequences are SQVTM and ANQGSEA. The CDR3 sequence is CSVMEGGTPSYNEQFF. The CDR3 bases are TGCAGCGTGATGGAGGGCGGGACACCATCCTACAATGAGCAGTTCTTC.

A few counts support this clonotype. This chain uses TRBV7-2 with TRBJ1-3; no clear D gene. V was pared by 5 bases and J by 0 bases, with 8 bases between. The length of the CDR3 is 14 residues. CDR1 SGHTA and CDR2 FQGNSA come from the germline V gene. The CDR3: CASSLRTSGNTIYF. CDR3 sequence (DNA): TGTGCCAGCAGCCTCAGGACCTCTGGAAACACCATATATTTT. The whole variable domain, remainder taken from reference TRBV7-2 and TRBJ1-3, is GAGVSQSPSNKVTEKGKDVELRCDPISGHTALYWYRQSLGQGLEFLIYFQGNSAPDKSGLPSDRFSAERTGGSVSTLTIQRTQQEDSAVYLCASSLRTSGNTIYFGEGSWLTVV.

This clonotype was observed a handful of times. The rearrangement joins TRBV7-6 to TRBJ2-1; 9 bases align to TRBD2. CDR1 is SGHVS, CDR2 FNYEAQ, per germline. Losses at the gene ends were 1 base for V and 6 bases for J; bases not matched to a gene: 10. This CDR3 comprises 17 residues. CDR3 loop: CASSLGVGAGGGNEQFF. As DNA, the CDR3 is TGTGCCAGCAGCTTAGGGGTTGGCGCGGGAGGGGGCAATGAGCAGTTCTTC.

This clonotype is labeled medium-sized. This chain connects TRBV6-5 to TRBJ2-7, with TRBD2 identical over 7 bases. Unmatched junction bases numbered 9, after V lost 6 bases and J lost 4 bases. The CDR3 spans 14 residues. Germline V lookup: CDR1 MNHEY, CDR2 SVGAGI. The CDR3 is CASRGGFLAYEQYF. The CDR3 DNA reads TGTGCCAGCAGGGGGGGGTTCCTAGCTTACGAGCAGTACTTC.

CDR3 nucleotides: TGCGCCAGCAGCCACGGACAGGGTGAAACCTACGAGCAGTACTTC. It specifies CASSHGQGETYEQYF. J is TRBJ2-7 and V is TRBV4-3; 8 bases map to TRBD1. The germline V gene encodes CDR1 LGHNA and CDR2 YSLEER. V lost 3 bases to trimming and J lost 2 bases; unmatched junction nucleotides: 6. CDR3 size: 15 residues.

This clonotype was found once. The chain joins TRBV24-1 to TRBJ2-5; D unclear. The CDR3 contains 13 residues. Trimming removed 6 bases from V and 3 bases from J, with 10 bases in between. Germline V lookup: CDR1 KGHDR, CDR2 SFDVKD. The CDR3 coding sequence is TGTGCCACCAGTATCGCCGCAGAAGAGACCCAGTACTTC. It yields the protein CATSIAAEETQYF.

This clonotype has a handful of counts. V is TRBV6-1 and J is TRBJ1-6, with 7 bases matching TRBD1. The CDR3 totals 15 residues. V lost 7 bases and J lost 6; bases outside the gene matches: 9. Germline CDR1 and CDR2: MNHNS and SASEGT. In DNA, the CDR3 is TGTGCCAGCATTTCCACAGGGGCGGGTAATTCACCCCTCCACTTT. Its protein is CASISTGAGNSPLHF.

The rearrangement links TRBV30 to TRBJ1-3; tentative D call: TRBD1 (6 bases). Germline V gene data show CDR1 as GTSNPN and CDR2 as SVGIG (reference sequence). V was clipped by 4 bases and J by 2 bases, with 9 bases between them. The CDR3 runs 13 residues. The CDR3 nucleotides read TGTGCCTGGACGCAGGGGACTGGAAACACCATATATTTT. Protein product: CAWTQGTGNTIYF. Combining the CDR3 with reference TRBV30 and TRBJ1-3 gives the whole variable domain SQTIHQWPATLVQPVGSPLSLECTVEGTSNPNLYWYRQAAGRGLQLLFYSVGIGQISSEVPQNLSASRPQDRQFILSSKKLLLSDSGFYLCAWTQGTGNTIYFGEGSWLTVV.

This sequence joins TRBV19 and TRBJ1-1; maybe TRBD1 (6 bases). The germline CDR1 and CDR2 sequences are LNHDA and SQIVND (reference sequence). V was clipped by 3 bases and J by 4 bases, with 18 bases between them. This CDR3 comprises 16 residues. The DNA of the CDR3 is TGTGCCAGTAGTATGGGCGCACGGGGGCCAGGCACTGAAGCTTTCTTT. It encodes CASSMGARGPGTEAFF.

This clonotype was picked up a small number of times. The chain has TRBV11-2 and TRBJ2-3; possibly TRBD1 or TRBD2 for D (6 bases each). Trimming removed 1 base from V and 1 base from J, with 9 bases in between. The CDR3 is 15 residues long. Germline lookup yields CDR1 SGHAT and CDR2 FQNNGV. The CDR3 reads CASSLVGGGTDTQYF. CDR3 DNA sequence: TGTGCCAGCAGCTTAGTCGGGGGCGGCACAGATACGCAGTATTTT.

This rearrangement joins TRBV6-5 to TRBJ2-3; 15 bases agree with TRBD2. There are 18 residues in the CDR3. The V segment lost 9 bases and the J segment 4 bases; nucleotides outside the gene matches: 14. The germline V gene encodes CDR1 MNHEY and CDR2 SVGAGI. CDR3 coding DNA: TGTGCCAGGCTCCTTCCGGGACTAGCGGGAGGATGGGCAGATACGCAGTATTTT. Translation gives CARLLPGLAGGWADTQYF.

The gene calls are TRBV11-2 and TRBJ2-7; no definite D call. Trimming pared 5 bases from V and 4 bases from J, leaving 12 bases between. Germline V gene sequence: CDR1 SGHAT, CDR2 FQNNGV. The CDR3 length is 13 residues. The CDR3 coding sequence is TGTGCCAGCAGCCCCTGGCAGAGGTACGAGCAGTACTTC. Protein product: CASSPWQRYEQYF.

In this sample, this clonotype turned up a few times. This sequence joins TRBV19 and TRBJ1-6; D remains unclear. V was shortened by 2 bases and J by 5 bases, with 7 bases between the two germline ends. CDR1 LNHDA and CDR2 SQIVND come from the germline V gene (reference sequence). The CDR3 spans 14 residues. CDR3 nucleotide sequence: TGTGCCAGTAGTATACCGACGGATAATTCACCCCTCCACTTT. Translation gives CASSIPTDNSPLHF.

The chain couples TRBV6-5 to TRBJ1-3; TRBD1 might be the D (5 bases). CDR1 is MNHEY and CDR2 is SVGAGI in the germline V gene. The CDR3 loop spans 18 amino acids. Trimming cost V 6 bases and J 2 bases, with 23 bases left between them. Here the CDR3 DNA reads TGTGCCAGCAGCCAAGTTAAGGGGAGGAAGCGCGCTGGAAACACCATATATTTT. The encoded protein is CASSQVKGRKRAGNTIYF.